The sequence of this T cell receptor (beta chain) was determined in a study of T cell responses to AZD1222 COVID-19 vaccine. Some clones are missing from TCRdb's copy, which holds only in-frame ones; the method was immunoSEQ multiplex PCR. Of about 98,000 clones in the sample, about 86% were seen once. Note on this clone: The antigen remains undetermined.

Whole-study results and caveats: Increased Spike-specific TCR breadth and depth were observed after two AZD1222 doses.

Deletions cut 1 base from V and 7 bases from J, with 23 bases between. Germline V lookup: CDR1 LGHDT, CDR2 YNNKEL (reference sequence). The CDR3 runs to 19 residues. V is TRBV3-1 (or the pseudogene TRBV3-2) and J is TRBJ1-6; D not resolved. The sequence derives from an adult in good health. The sample in question was peripheral blood, obtained on day 0 of MenACWY control vaccination. CDR3 amino acids: CASSQGNFQATPVNSPLHF. DNA of the CDR3: TGTGCCAGCAGCCAAGGGAATTTTCAGGCCACTCCGGTAAATTCACCCCTCCACTTT.